The 21 T cell receptor beta chains reported below all come from one sample, sequenced in a study of T cells in Graves' hyperthyroidism and ophthalmopathy. TCR beta CDR3 regions were amplified from RNA. The TCR CDR3 was amplified in a first-round RT-PCR using the HTBI primer set. MiXCR was run by TCRdb on the multiplex PCR reads, yielding one entry per CDR3 protein. The sample holds more than 500,000 distinct CDR3 sequences, approximately 15% seen once. The specimen sequenced was blood. All receptors derive from a middle-aged woman with Graves' ophthalmopathy.

The rearrangement uses TRBV9 and TRBJ2-7; D is unresolved. V gave up 3 bases and J gave up 3 bases, with 13 bases separating them. Germline CDR1 reads SGDLS; CDR2 reads YYNGEE. This CDR3 is built from 14 residues. CDR3 residues: CASSAEGSLYEQYF. CDR3 nucleotides: TGTGCCAGCAGCGCCGAAGGCAGTCTCTACGAGCAGTACTTC.

V usage is TRBV4-1 and J usage is TRBJ1-5; the D gene is possibly TRBD1 (6 bases). The germline V gene has CDR1 MGHRA and CDR2 YSYEKL. V lost 1 base to trimming and J lost 2 bases, with 12 bases between them. This CDR3 is 16 amino acids long. CDR3 sequence reads: CASSQVIQGGNQPQHF. CDR3 in DNA: TGCGCCAGCAGCCAAGTCATACAGGGCGGCAATCAGCCCCAGCATTTT.

This clonotype appeared many times. V and J are TRBV30 and TRBJ2-7, with 9 bases aligning to TRBD1. With V trimmed by 2 bases and J by 6 bases, 5 bases remained unmatched. This CDR3 is 13 amino acids long. Germline values: CDR1 GTSNPN, CDR2 SVGIG (reference sequence). This chain's CDR3 is CAWSYGTGSEQYF. CDR3 in DNA: TGTGCCTGGAGTTACGGGACAGGGTCCGAGCAGTACTTC.

The sample holds many counts of this clonotype. The chain recombines TRBV11-2 with TRBJ2-7, with D possibly being TRBD2 (5 bases). Trimming shortened V by 2 bases and J by 1 base, and 15 bases separated the two germline ends. CDR1 is SGHAT and CDR2 is FQNNGV in the germline V gene. CDR3 length: 16 amino acids. This CDR3 is CASSLYRGSSSYEQYF. CDR3 in DNA: TGTGCCAGCAGCTTATACCGGGGTTCATCATCCTACGAGCAGTACTTC.

This clonotype showed up many times. The chain links TRBV6-5 to TRBJ1-2; tentative D call: TRBD1 (5 bases). V lost 0 bases, J lost 4 bases, and 9 bases lay in between. The CDR3 sequence is 14 residues long. Germline V CDR1 and CDR2: MNHEY, SVGAGI. The CDR3 DNA is TGTGCCAGCAGTTACTCGACAGCGGGCTATGGCTACACCTTC. It translates to CASSYSTAGYGYTF.

In this sample, this clonotype turned up many times. This rearrangement joins TRBV19 to TRBJ1-1; a possible D gene is TRBD1 (6 bases). This CDR3 has 13 residues. Deletions cut 5 bases from V and 5 bases from J, with 12 bases between. CDR1 and CDR2 (germline): LNHDA, SQIVND (reference sequence). The CDR3 nucleotides are TGTGCCAGTAGTCGGGGGGCTAAAACTGAAGCTTTCTTT. Residues: CASSRGAKTEAFF.

This clonotype was picked up many times. The chain uses TRBV27 and TRBJ1-2, with 9 bases matching TRBD1. V was clipped by 2 bases and J by 4 bases; unmatched bases: 8. This CDR3 spans 16 amino acids. Germline lookup yields CDR1 MNHEY and CDR2 SMNVEV (reference sequence). CDR3 in DNA: TGTGCCAGCAGTTTAACAGGGGGCAAGGGGATCTATGGCTACACCTTC. This gives the protein CASSLTGGKGIYGYTF.

This clonotype was seen more than once but under ten times. The genes are TRBV7-2 and TRBJ2-7; D is possibly TRBD1 or TRBD2 (5 bases each). CDR3 length: 16 amino acids. V was pared by 0 bases and J by 0 bases, with 12 bases between. Germline assignment: CDR1 SGHTA and CDR2 FQGNSA. In DNA, the CDR3 is TGTGCCAGCAGCTTAGCGCTGGGGGATAGCTCCTACGAGCAGTACTTC. This codes for CASSLALGDSSYEQYF.

This clonotype appeared many times. Its ends do not fully match the called genes, so a read error is possible. V usage is TRBV5-1 and J usage is TRBJ2-6; no reliable D call. The V gene's germline CDR1 is SGHRS and CDR2 YFSETQ. The CDR3 is made up of 15 amino acids. This CDR3 reads CASSLDGSGANVLTF. In DNA form, the CDR3 reads TGTGCCAGCAGCTTGGACGGCTCTGGGGCCAACGTCCTGACTTTC.

The chain uses TRBV2 and TRBJ1-2, with D maybe TRBD1 (6 bases). There are 13 residues in the CDR3. Trimming removed 0 bases at V and 6 bases at J, with 8 bases between. CDR1 and CDR2 (germline): SNHLY, FYNNEI. CDR3 sequence reads: CASSEAGQHGYTF. CDR3 nucleotide sequence: TGTGCCAGCAGTGAAGCTGGACAGCATGGCTACACCTTC.

This clonotype was seen repeatedly, ten times or more. The DNA of the CDR3 is TGTGCCAGTAGTAGGGGGTCAGGGGCGAATCAGCCCCAGCATTTT. Translated, it gives CASSRGSGANQPQHF. This rearrangement joins TRBV19 to TRBJ1-5, with a tentative D call TRBD1 (6 bases). V was trimmed by 4 bases and J by 4 bases, leaving 14 bases between them. CDR1 LNHDA and CDR2 SQIVND come from the germline V gene (reference sequence). The CDR3 has 15 residues.

This clonotype was counted at least ten times. The chain has TRBV28 and TRBJ1-1; D unresolved. The V gene lost 4 bases and the J gene lost 4 bases, with 10 bases spanning the gap. This CDR3 has 13 residues. From germline, CDR1 is MDHEN and CDR2 SYDVKM. The chain's CDR3 is CASSYNRRTEAFF. The CDR3, as DNA: TGTGCCAGCAGTTATAACCGGCGCACTGAAGCTTTCTTT.

Concerning this clonotype: The conserved phenylalanine or tryptophan is not found at the CDR3 terminus, so this likely reflects a read error. The chain couples TRBV6-1 to TRBJ1-1, with 11 bases fitting TRBD1. CDR1 is MNHNS and CDR2 is SASEGT in the germline V gene. Germline trimming cut 4 bases from V and 3 bases from J; bases unmatched to any gene: 4. The CDR3 is 15 amino acids. The DNA for the CDR3 is TGTGCCAGCAGTGGGGGGGACAGGGGGGACACTGAAGCTTTCTCT. Translating gives CASSGGDRGDTEAFS.

This clonotype was seen a handful of times. The chain recombines TRBV10-3 with TRBJ2-7; D call uncertain. This CDR3 spans 12 amino acids. CDR1 is ENHRY, CDR2 SYGVKD, per germline. Trimming removed 6 bases at V and 3 bases at J, with 9 bases between. The CDR3, as DNA: TGTGCCATCAGACCCCTGAGCTACGAGCAGTACTTC. Translated: CAIRPLSYEQYF.

The table lists this clonotype with many counts. The chain joins TRBV20-1 to TRBJ2-7, with 8 bases that match TRBD2. The junction had 7 bases not matched to a gene; V was cut back by 0 bases and J by 0 bases. Germline-derived CDR1 and CDR2 are DFQATT and SNEGSKA (reference sequence). The length of the CDR3 is 16 residues. CDR3 loop: CSARDLDSGTSYEQYF. CDR3 coding DNA: TGCAGTGCTAGAGATCTGGATAGCGGGACCTCCTACGAGCAGTACTTC.

This clonotype has a count of ten or more. V usage is TRBV19 and J usage is TRBJ1-1; 7 bases map to TRBD1. The J segment lost 1 base and the V segment lost 4 bases, leaving 12 bases of the junction unmatched. From germline, CDR1 is LNHDA and CDR2 SQIVND (reference sequence). This CDR3 contains 17 residues. CDR3: CASSTGQEYSQNTEAFF. The CDR3 nucleotides read TGTGCCAGTAGTACAGGACAGGAGTACTCCCAGAACACTGAAGCTTTCTTT.

This clonotype came up many times. The chain couples TRBV6-1 to TRBJ2-5, with D unresolved. The CDR3 length is 13 residues. CDR1 and CDR2 (germline): MNHNS, SASEGT. Trimming pared 6 bases from V and 2 bases from J, leaving 10 bases between. The CDR3 nucleotides are TGTGCCAGCAGAGAGACGGCACAAGAGACCCAGTACTTC. Translation: CASRETAQETQYF.

This clonotype was counted ten times or more. V gene TRBV27 combines with J gene TRBJ1-1; D is possibly TRBD1 (5 bases). Germline V CDR1 and CDR2: MNHEY, SMNVEV (reference sequence). This CDR3 is 17 amino acids long. Trimming took off 7 bases at V and 4 bases at J, with 25 bases between the two ends. The CDR3 region has the DNA TGTGCCAGCACCCCCTTATGGGGGGGAGAGATCGGCACTGAAGCTTTCTTT. Protein product: CASTPLWGGEIGTEAFF.

This clonotype was seen ten or more times. The chain links TRBV6-1 to TRBJ2-7, with D perhaps matching TRBD1 (5 bases). With 2 bases removed from V and 2 bases from J, the gap between germline ends came to 13 bases. This CDR3 region has 15 residues. Per the germline V gene, CDR1 is MNHNS and CDR2 is SASEGT. The CDR3 here is CASSESQGLTYEQYF. Here the CDR3 DNA reads TGTGCCAGCAGTGAAAGCCAGGGCCTAACCTACGAGCAGTACTTC.

The sample holds many counts of this clonotype. This chain uses TRBV7-2 with TRBJ2-2; D gene ambiguous. Germline assignment: CDR1 SGHTA and CDR2 FQGNSA. The CDR3 covers 12 residues. The ends were cut back, 3 bases at V and 6 bases at J, with 5 bases in the middle. CDR3 coding DNA: TGTGCCAGCAGCTTGCAACCCGGGGAGCTGTTTTTT. Its protein is CASSLQPGELFF.

This clonotype has a count of ten or more. A read error may account for a junction end that differs from germline. The chain combines TRBV5-1 with TRBJ1-1; the D is unclear. This CDR3 is 13 amino acids long. Germline-derived CDR1 and CDR2 are SGHRS and YFSETQ. CDR3 region: CASSLSQNSEAFF. The CDR3 DNA follows: TGCGCCAGCAGCTTGTCTCAAAACAGCGAAGCCTTCTTT. The variable domain in full, with the rest retrieved from reference TRBV5-1 and TRBJ1-1, is KAGVTQTPRYLIKTRGQQVTLSCSPISGHRSVSWYQQTPGQGLQFLFEYFSETQRNKGNFPGRFSGRQFSNSRSEMNVSTLELGDSALYLCASSLSQNSEAFFGQGTRLTVV.